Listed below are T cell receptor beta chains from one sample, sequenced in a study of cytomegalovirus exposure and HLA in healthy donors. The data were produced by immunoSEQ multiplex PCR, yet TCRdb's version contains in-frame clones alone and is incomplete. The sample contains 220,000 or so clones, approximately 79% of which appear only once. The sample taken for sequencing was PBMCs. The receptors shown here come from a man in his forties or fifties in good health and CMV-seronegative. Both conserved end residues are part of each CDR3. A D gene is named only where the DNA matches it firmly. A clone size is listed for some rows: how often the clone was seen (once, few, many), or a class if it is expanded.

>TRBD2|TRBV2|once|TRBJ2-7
TGTGCCAGCAGACTCCGGACTAGCGGGAGTTACGAGCAGTACTTC
CASRLRTSGSYEQYF
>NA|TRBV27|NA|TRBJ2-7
TGTGCCAGCAGTTCCCGGGACATTAGCCGCGAGCAGTACTTC
CASSSRDISREQYF
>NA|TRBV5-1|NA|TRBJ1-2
TGCGCCAGCAGCTTGGGGGGGCTCGACTATGGCTACACCTTC
CASSLGGLDYGYTF
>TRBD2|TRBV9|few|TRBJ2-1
TGTGCCAGCAGCGTAACCGGACTAGCGGCCTACAATGAGCAGTTCTTC
CASSVTGLAAYNEQFF
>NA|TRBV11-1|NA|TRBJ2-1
TGTGCCAGCAGCTTGTCTTCAGGGGACACGGTCCCCTACAATGAGCAGTTCTTC
CASSLSSGDTVPYNEQFF
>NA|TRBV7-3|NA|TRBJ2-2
TGTGCCAGCAGCTCCATGGGGGGAACCGGGGAGCTGTTTTTT
CASSSMGGTGELFF
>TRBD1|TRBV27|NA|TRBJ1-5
TGTGCCAGCAGACGACAGGGGAGCGATCAGCCCCAGCATTTT
CASRRQGSDQPQHF
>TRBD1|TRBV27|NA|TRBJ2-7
TGTGCCAGCAGCCTCCAGGGGGCCAACTCCTACGAGCAGTACTTC
CASSLQGANSYEQYF
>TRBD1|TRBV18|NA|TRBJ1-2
TGTGCCAGCTCACCGGCGACAGGGGGCGCCGATGGCTACACCTTC
CASSPATGGADGYTF
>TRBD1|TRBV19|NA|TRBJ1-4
TGTGCCAGTAGTCCCCGAGGCAGGGGGTCTGAAAAACTGTTTTTT
CASSPRGRGSEKLFF
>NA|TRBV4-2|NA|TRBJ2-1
TGTGCCAGCAGGCCTGGCCGAAACTCCTACAATGAGCAGTTCTTC
CASRPGRNSYNEQFF
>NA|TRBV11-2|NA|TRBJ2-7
TGTGCCAGCAGCTTAGAACTCCAACCGATGCACGAGCAGTACTTC
CASSLELQPMHEQYF
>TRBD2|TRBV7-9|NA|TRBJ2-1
TGTGCCAGCAGCTGGGGGACTAGCGGGAGGGCCCTCCACAATGAGCAGTTCTTC
CASSWGTSGRALHNEQFF
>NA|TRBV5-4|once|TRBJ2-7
TGTGCCAGCAGCTTGTTGCGGGGGCGAAGCGAGCAGTACTTC
CASSLLRGRSEQYF
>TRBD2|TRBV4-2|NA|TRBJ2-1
TGTGCCAGCAGCCAAGTAGGACTAGCGGGAGCCAATGAGCAGTTCTTC
CASSQVGLAGANEQFF
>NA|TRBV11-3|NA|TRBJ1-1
TGTGCCAGCAGCTTAGCACGGGGAACTGAAGCTTTCTTT
CASSLARGTEAFF
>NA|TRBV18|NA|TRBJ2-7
TGTGCCAGCTCACCACAGGGGGAAGAAAACGAGCAGTACTTC
CASSPQGEENEQYF
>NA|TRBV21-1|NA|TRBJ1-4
TGTGCCAGCAGCAAAGGGGGACAGGGAAAACTGTTTTTT
CASSKGGQGKLFF
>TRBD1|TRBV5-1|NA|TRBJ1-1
TGCGCCAGCAGCCCCACCCCGGGACAGGGTTGGGACACTGAAGCTTTCTTT
CASSPTPGQGWDTEAFF
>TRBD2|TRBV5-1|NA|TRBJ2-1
TGCGCCAGCAGCTTGGAGGCTAGCGGGAGACTAGTGGGCAATGAGCAGTTCTTC
CASSLEASGRLVGNEQFF
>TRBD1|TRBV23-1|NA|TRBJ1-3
TGCGCCAGCAGACGTGTCGGACAGGGAGTCGATGGAAACACCATATATTTT
CASRRVGQGVDGNTIYF
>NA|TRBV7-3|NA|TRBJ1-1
TGTGCCAGCAGCACAACAGGGTTGGCTTTCTTT
CASSTTGLAFF
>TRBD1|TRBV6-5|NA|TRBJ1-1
TGTGCCAGCAGCCAACAGGGGTATGGGCCTTTCTTT
CASSQQGYGPFF
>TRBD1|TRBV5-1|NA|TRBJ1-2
TGCGCCAGCAGCTTGGGACAGGGGGCGGATGGCTACACCTTC
CASSLGQGADGYTF
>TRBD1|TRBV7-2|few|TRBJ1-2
TGTGCCAGCAGCTTAGACGCAGGGGGCGCTTTAATTGGCTACACCTTC
CASSLDAGGALIGYTF
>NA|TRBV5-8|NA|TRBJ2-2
TGTGCCAGCAGCCCCCCCCAGGCGAGAAACACCGGGGAGCTGTTTTTT
CASSPPQARNTGELFF
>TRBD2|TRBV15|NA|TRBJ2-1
TGTGCCACCAGCAGGAGGCGGGGGGCGGACGCATACAATGAGCAGTTCTTC
CATSRRRGADAYNEQFF
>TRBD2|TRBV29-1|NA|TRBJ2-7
TGCAGCGCCCAAGCGGGGGGCAATTTCGACGAGCAGTACTTC
CSAQAGGNFDEQYF
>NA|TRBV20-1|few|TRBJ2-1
TGCAGTTCCGAGCAGGGTGGTGAGCAGTTCTTC
CSSEQGGEQFF
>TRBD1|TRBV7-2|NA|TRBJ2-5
TGTGCCAGCAGCTTCGGGACAGGACAAGAGACCCAGTACTTC
CASSFGTGQETQYF
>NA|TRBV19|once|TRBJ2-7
TGTGCCAGTAGTATCTCGGGATCCAGATACGAGCAGTACTTC
CASSISGSRYEQYF
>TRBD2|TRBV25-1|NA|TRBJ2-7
TGTGCCAGCAGTGAATCTATGGGAGCGGGGGACACATACTACGAGCAGTACTTC
CASSESMGAGDTYYEQYF
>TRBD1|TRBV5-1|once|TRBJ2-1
TGCGCCAGCAGCCGGCGGACAGGGATCAATGAGCAGTTCTTC
CASSRRTGINEQFF
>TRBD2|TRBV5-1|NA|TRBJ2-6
TGCGCCAGCAGCTTGGGGGGGGGATATGGGGCCAACGTCCTGACTTTC
CASSLGGGYGANVLTF
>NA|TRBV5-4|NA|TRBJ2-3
TGTGCCAGCAGCTTGGGGACGCGGGGCGTCACAGATACGCAGTATTTT
CASSLGTRGVTDTQYF
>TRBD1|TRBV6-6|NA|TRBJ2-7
TGTGCCAGCAGCTCGGACAGGGGCGACTACGAGCAGTACTTC
CASSSDRGDYEQYF
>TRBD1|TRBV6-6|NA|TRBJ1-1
TGTGCCAGCAGTTACCCCCGGACAGGGGTACCCACTGAAGCTTTCTTT
CASSYPRTGVPTEAFF
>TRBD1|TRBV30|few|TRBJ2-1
TGTGCCTGGAGTCCCTGGACAGGGTTGGAAAATGAGCAGTTCTTC
CAWSPWTGLENEQFF
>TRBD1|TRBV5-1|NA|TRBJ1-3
TGCGCCAGCAGCTTGGGGCCAGGGGGCCAAAACACCATATATTTT
CASSLGPGGQNTIYF
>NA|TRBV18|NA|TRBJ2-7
TGTGCCAGCTCAGGGGCTAACTCCTACGAGCAGTACTTC
CASSGANSYEQYF